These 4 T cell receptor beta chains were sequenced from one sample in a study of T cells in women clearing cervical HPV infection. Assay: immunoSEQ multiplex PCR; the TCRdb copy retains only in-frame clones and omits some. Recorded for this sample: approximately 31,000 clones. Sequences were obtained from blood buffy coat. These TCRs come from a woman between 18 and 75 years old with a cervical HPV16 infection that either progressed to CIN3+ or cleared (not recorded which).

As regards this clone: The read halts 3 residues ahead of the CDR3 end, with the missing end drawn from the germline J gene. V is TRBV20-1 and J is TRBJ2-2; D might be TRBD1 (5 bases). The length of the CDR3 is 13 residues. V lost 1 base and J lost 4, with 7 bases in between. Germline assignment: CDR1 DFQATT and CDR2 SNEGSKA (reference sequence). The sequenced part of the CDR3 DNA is TGCAGTGCTAGAGGTGACAGCACCGGGGAG. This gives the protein CSARGDSTGE. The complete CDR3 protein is CSARGDSTGELFF.

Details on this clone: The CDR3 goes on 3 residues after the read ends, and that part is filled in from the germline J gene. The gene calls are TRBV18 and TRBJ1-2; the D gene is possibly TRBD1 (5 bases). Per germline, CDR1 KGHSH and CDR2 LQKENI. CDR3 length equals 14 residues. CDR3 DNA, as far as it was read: TGTGCCAGCTCACCACCGCACGGGAGGGGTGAC. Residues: CASSPPHGRGD. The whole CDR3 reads CASSPPHGRGDYTF.

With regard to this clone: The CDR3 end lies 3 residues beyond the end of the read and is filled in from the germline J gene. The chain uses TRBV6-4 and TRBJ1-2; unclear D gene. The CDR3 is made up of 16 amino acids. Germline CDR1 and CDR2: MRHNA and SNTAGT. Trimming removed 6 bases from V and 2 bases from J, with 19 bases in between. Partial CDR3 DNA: TGTGCCAGCAGACGAGTAGGAGGGTACGGAAACTATGGC. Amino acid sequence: CASRRVGGYGNYG. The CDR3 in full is CASRRVGGYGNYGYTF.

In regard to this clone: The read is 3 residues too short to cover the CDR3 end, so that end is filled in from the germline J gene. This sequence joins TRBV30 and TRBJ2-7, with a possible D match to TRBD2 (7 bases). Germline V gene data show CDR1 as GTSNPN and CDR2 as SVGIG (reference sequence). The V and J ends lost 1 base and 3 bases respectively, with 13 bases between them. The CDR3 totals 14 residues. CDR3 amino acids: CAWSEGGPLYEQYF. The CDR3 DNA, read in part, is TGTGCCTGGAGTGAGGGGGGGCCCCTCTACGAG.